The rows below give T cell receptor beta chains drawn from one sample of a study of blood T cell repertoires in COVID-19. The table came from immunoSEQ multiplex PCR; TCRdb's copy has only in-frame clones and leaves some out. There are fewer than 350,000 clones in the sample; 80% to 85% occur only once, and around 3.2% lies in the top ten. Sequenced sample: peripheral blood. These receptors all come from a woman aged 55-69 years with active or convalescent COVID-19. Both conserved end residues are part of each CDR3. The D gene is left open where the match is weak. Expanded clones are given a class, and other clones once, few, many or no size at all.

clone size	V gene	J gene	D gene	CDR3 protein	CDR3 DNA
-	TRBV14	TRBJ1-3	-	CASSQNRAGNTIYF	TGTGCCAGCAGCCAAAACAGGGCTGGAAACACCATATATTTT
-	TRBV18	TRBJ2-7	-	CASSPLDSRGEQYF	TGTGCCAGCTCACCGCTGGACAGTAGGGGCGAGCAGTACTTC
-	TRBV3-1/TRBV3-2	TRBJ2-2	-	CASSQATGSNTGELFF	TGTGCCAGCAGCCAAGCGACAGGTTCGAACACCGGGGAGCTGTTTTTT
-	TRBV6-5	TRBJ2-2	-	CASSITGELFF	TGTGCCAGCAGTATAACCGGGGAGCTGTTTTTT
-	TRBV7-2	TRBJ1-2	TRBD1	CAAKGQGPYGYTF	TGTGCCGCGAAGGGACAGGGACCTTATGGCTACACCTTC
-	TRBV7-2	TRBJ1-4	TRBD1	CASSAEQGAHEKLFF	TGTGCCAGCAGCGCTGAACAGGGGGCGCATGAAAAACTGTTTTTT
-	TRBV27	TRBJ2-5	-	CASSLRETQYF	TGTGCCAGCAGTTTACGGGAGACCCAGTACTTC
-	TRBV6-5	TRBJ2-7	-	CASSFQSRGYEQYF	TGTGCCAGCAGTTTTCAGTCCCGAGGGTACGAGCAGTACTTC
-	TRBV21-1	TRBJ2-7	-	CASSKPGLHYEQYF	TGTGCCAGCAGCAAGCCGGGACTACATTACGAGCAGTACTTC
-	TRBV3-1/TRBV3-2	TRBJ2-5	-	CASSQWSQETQYF	TGTGCCAGCAGCCAATGGAGCCAAGAGACCCAGTACTTC
-	TRBV6-5	TRBJ1-3	-	CASSSPWATGNTIYF	TGTGCCAGCAGTTCACCATGGGCCACTGGAAACACCATATATTTT
-	TRBV7-9	TRBJ1-2	TRBD1	CASSRGQGNRGGYTF	TGTGCCAGCAGTCGGGGACAGGGCAACCGGGGGGGCTACACCTTC
-	TRBV19	TRBJ1-4	TRBD1	CASSLDRGRANEKLFF	TGTGCCAGTAGCTTAGACAGGGGGCGGGCTAATGAAAAACTGTTTTTT
few	TRBV15	TRBJ1-2	-	CATRHREDLYGYTF	TGTGCCACCAGGCACCGGGAGGACCTCTATGGCTACACCTTC
-	TRBV15	TRBJ1-1	-	CATSRDQNTEAFF	TGTGCCACCAGCAGAGATCAGAACACTGAAGCTTTCTTT
-	TRBV7-6	TRBJ2-2	-	CASSLTGNTGELFF	TGTGCCAGCAGCCTTACAGGGAATACCGGGGAGCTGTTTTTT
-	TRBV5-1	TRBJ1-1	TRBD1	CASSPDREAFF	TGCGCCAGCAGCCCGGACAGGGAAGCTTTCTTT